This T cell receptor beta chain was found in a study of T cell responses to AZD1222 COVID-19 vaccine. Using immunoSEQ multiplex PCR, the repertoire was profiled, and TCRdb retains in-frame clones only, with some absent. Found here are about 130,000 clones, about 91% of them singletons; the top ten hold about 1.9%. General study results and limits: Dominant CD4 TCR responses targeted spike regions 160-218 and 743-854. White British donors predominated, females outnumbered males, and clonal diversity was possibly underestimated. Repertoire samples came only from after the peak T cell response.

A word on this clone: Its antigen is still unknown.

Here the sequenced sample was peripheral blood, taken on day 0 of AZD1222 vaccination. The TCR sequence derives from an adult in good health.

CDR3 protein: CASSDSHDRGRGGRISYEQYF. In nucleotides, the CDR3 is TGTGCCAGCAGTGACTCTCATGATCGGGGGCGCGGGGGGAGAATCTCCTACGAGCAGTACTTC. The rearrangement uses TRBV6-4 and TRBJ2-7, with 8 bases aligning to TRBD2. The CDR3 sequence is 21 residues long. Trimming at V came to 0 bases and at J to 0 bases, leaving 19 bases not matched to a gene. Germline V gene data show CDR1 as MRHNA and CDR2 as SNTAGT.